Shown below are 28 T cell receptor beta chains from a single sample sequenced in a study of CD8 T cells in ankylosing spondylitis. TCRdb reanalysed the 5' RACE reads using MiXCR and keeps one entry per CDR3 protein. Among 50,000 to 75,000 distinct CDR3 sequences listed, 6.2% were seen once. The sequenced sample was synovial fluid, either unsorted or a sorted T cell fraction (not recorded which). The source is a male donor with ankylosing spondylitis.

This clonotype showed up many times. The chain couples TRBV4-3 to TRBJ2-1; 11 positions match TRBD2. Trimming removed 0 bases from V and 0 bases from J; junction bases left unmatched: 7. Germline values: CDR1 LGHNA, CDR2 YSLEER. The CDR3 contains 19 residues. The CDR3 DNA follows: TGCGCCAGCAGCCAAGAAGCGGTAGCGGGAGGGCACTCCTACAATGAGCAGTTCTTC. It codes for CASSQEAVAGGHSYNEQFF.

This chain links TRBV5-6 with TRBJ1-2; possible D gene TRBD1, 5 bases. CDR1 is SGHDT, CDR2 YYEEEE, per germline. The CDR3 is 14 residues long. The V end lost 5 bases, the J end lost 7 bases, and 18 bases lay between the germline ends. In DNA form, the CDR3 reads TGTGCCAGCAGTCCGCCCAGGGTGCGGGGTGGCTACACCTTC. Its translation: CASSPPRVRGGYTF.

In this sample, this clonotype turned up many times. The chain links TRBV29-1 to TRBJ1-1, with D uncertain. CDR3 size: 13 residues. The germline V gene has CDR1 SQVTM and CDR2 ANQGSEA. Between the trimmed V and J ends, which lost 4 bases and 0 bases, there was a span of 9 bases. CDR3 sequence reads: CSVAAGLNTEAFF. DNA for the CDR3: TGCAGCGTTGCGGCAGGATTGAACACTGAAGCTTTCTTT.

This clonotype occurred many times. The conserved phenylalanine or tryptophan normally closing the CDR3 is absent here, so this likely arose from a read error. The V call is TRBV9, the J call TRBJ1-1, with 7 bases lining up with TRBD1. The CDR3 contains 15 residues. Germline CDR1 and CDR2: SGDLS and YYNGEE. V dropped 0 bases and J dropped 4; count of bases not matched to a gene: 6. CDR3 amino acids: CASSVVGQVGTEAFL. The CDR3 DNA reads as TGTGCCAGCAGCGTAGTAGGACAGGTGGGCACTGAAGCTTTCCTT.

The rearrangement uses TRBV7-9 and TRBJ2-2; D not certain. Germline V lookup: CDR1 SEHNR, CDR2 FQNEAQ (reference sequence). The CDR3 sequence is 14 residues long. Deletions cut 1 base from V and 3 bases from J, with 6 bases between. CDR3 sequence: CASSLVAHTGELFF. The CDR3 DNA reads TGTGCCAGCAGCTTAGTGGCCCACACCGGGGAGCTGTTTTTT.

The V and J genes are TRBV24-1 and TRBJ2-3, with D perhaps TRBD2 (5 bases). In germline, CDR1 is KGHDR, CDR2 SFDVKD. V was clipped by 3 bases and J by 1 base, with 7 bases between them. This CDR3 has 14 residues. CDR3 region: CATSDVGGTDTQYF. The CDR3 region has the DNA TGTGCCACCAGTGATGTGGGAGGCACAGATACGCAGTATTTT.

This clonotype was observed at least ten times. J is TRBJ2-3 and V is TRBV7-3, with D tentatively TRBD1 or TRBD2 (5 bases each). The CDR3 covers 14 residues. Trimming shortened V by 3 bases and J by 2 bases, and 9 bases separated the two germline ends. Germline V gene data show CDR1 as SGHTA and CDR2 as FQGTGA. In DNA, the CDR3 is TGTGCCAGCAGCTTTGGGGGAACCACAGATACGCAGTATTTT. Its protein product is CASSFGGTTDTQYF. The entire variable domain, with the rest obtained from reference TRBV7-3 and TRBJ2-3, is as follows: GAGVSQTPSNKVTEKGKYVELRCDPISGHTALYWYRQSLGQGPEFLIYFQGTGAADDSGLPNDRFFAVRPEGSVSTLKIQRTERGDSAVYLCASSFGGTTDTQYFGPGTRLTVL.

J is TRBJ1-5 and V is TRBV2; D ambiguous. This CDR3 has 13 residues. V was shortened by 2 bases and J by 0 bases, with 2 bases between the two germline ends. CDR1 is SNHLY, CDR2 FYNNEI, per germline. CDR3 nucleotides: TGTGCCAGCAGTGAATATAGCAATCAGCCCCAGCATTTT. This translates into CASSEYSNQPQHF.

The chain has TRBV4-1 and TRBJ2-3; tentative D call: TRBD1 (6 bases). Germline values: CDR1 MGHRA, CDR2 YSYEKL. The CDR3 consists of 15 residues. Trimming pared 4 bases from V and 9 bases from J, leaving 20 bases between. CDR3 in DNA: TGCGCCAGCAGCCCCCGGTGGACAGAACAAAAAACGCAGTATTTT. It translates to CASSPRWTEQKTQYF.

This clonotype was observed a few times. The chain carries TRBV18 and TRBJ2-5, with 8 bases aligning to TRBD1. Germline CDR1 is KGHSH and CDR2 is LQKENI. The CDR3 has 15 residues. Trimming cost V 0 bases and J 2 bases; bases outside gene matches: 2. The CDR3 DNA follows: TGTGCCAGCTCACCACCGGACAGGGTACAAGAGACCCAGTACTTC. This sequence encodes CASSPPDRVQETQYF.

The chain couples TRBV3-1 to TRBJ1-2; 10 nucleotides line up with TRBD1. V lost 8 bases and J lost 1; bases outside the gene matches: 10. This CDR3 region has 16 residues. From germline, CDR1 is LGHDT and CDR2 YNNKEL (reference sequence). CDR3 nucleotide sequence: TGTGCCAGCGCGGGAAGGGACAGGGGCATTAACTATGGCTACACCTTC. It encodes CASAGRDRGINYGYTF.

This clonotype was counted at least ten times. This CDR3 reads CASSLWSWADSNQPQHF. The CDR3 region has the DNA TGTGCCAGCAGTTTATGGTCTTGGGCGGATAGCAATCAGCCCCAGCATTTT. The V call is TRBV28, the J call TRBJ1-5; no definite D call. V dropped 0 bases and J dropped 0 bases, with 12 bases sitting between them. The CDR3 sequence is 17 residues long. The germline CDR1 and CDR2 sequences are MDHEN and SYDVKM.

This clonotype was counted at least ten times. The CDR3 spells CASSPTPDRANTEAFF. CDR3 bases: TGTGCCAGCAGTCCGACCCCCGACAGAGCAAACACTGAAGCTTTCTTT. The chain couples TRBV2 to TRBJ1-1; possibly TRBD1 for D (5 bases). Deletions cut 5 bases from V and 2 bases from J, with 18 bases between. This CDR3 is 16 amino acids long. Per the germline V gene, CDR1 is SNHLY and CDR2 is FYNNEI.

This clonotype was observed at least ten times. CDR3 amino acids: CASSLVYGETQYF. DNA for the CDR3: TGTGCCAGCAGCTTAGTTTACGGAGAGACCCAGTACTTC. The rearrangement uses TRBV7-3 and TRBJ2-5; D is unresolved. The V end lost 2 bases, the J end lost 4 bases, and 8 bases lay between the germline ends. Germline V gives CDR1 SGHTA, CDR2 FQGTGA. CDR3 length equals 13 residues.

This clonotype was counted ten times or more. The chain carries TRBV27 and TRBJ2-7; D not resolved. Deletions cut 5 bases from V and 4 bases from J, with 12 bases between. This CDR3 has 13 amino acids. Looked up from germline, CDR1 is MNHEY and CDR2 is SMNVEV (reference sequence). CDR3 in DNA: TGTGCCAGCAGTCCATATACCCGATACGAGCAGTACTTC. Encoded protein: CASSPYTRYEQYF.

This clonotype appeared many times. The rearrangement joins TRBV6-2 or TRBV6-3 to TRBJ2-1, with D uncertain. The CDR3 runs to 15 residues. CDR1 MNHEY and CDR2 SVGEGT come from the germline V gene. The germline V and J ends were trimmed by 6 bases and 5 bases, with 17 bases remaining between them. CDR3 bases: TGTGCCAGCAGCCTACCCGGTGCCACCGACAATGAGCAGTTCTTC. Protein sequence: CASSLPGATDNEQFF.

In its sample, this clonotype was seen many times. V usage is TRBV12-3 or TRBV12-4 and J usage is TRBJ2-2, with TRBD2 identical over 13 bases. The CDR3 consists of 16 residues. Trimming at V came to 4 bases and at J to 5 bases, leaving 4 bases not matched to a gene. CDR3 loop: CASSSWTSGGTGELFF. DNA of the CDR3: TGTGCCAGCAGTTCCTGGACTAGCGGGGGTACCGGGGAGCTGTTTTTT.

The V and J genes are TRBV12-3 or TRBV12-4 and TRBJ2-5; D is possibly TRBD1 or TRBD2 (7 bases each). The CDR3 is 14 residues long. The V and J ends lost 1 base and 7 bases respectively, with 13 bases between them. CDR3 in DNA: TGTGCCAGCAGTTTAGGGCAGGGGGGGTTGACCCAGTACTTC. Amino acid sequence: CASSLGQGGLTQYF.

In its sample, this clonotype was seen many times. The J gene is TRBJ1-1, the V gene TRBV5-1; no clear D gene. The CDR3 covers 13 residues. The germline CDR1 and CDR2 sequences are SGHRS and YFSETQ. V was pared by 4 bases and J by 0 bases, with 7 bases between. The CDR3 DNA follows: TGCGCCAGCAGCGCGCGCATGAACACTGAAGCTTTCTTT. This sequence encodes CASSARMNTEAFF.

This clonotype was counted a few times. The V gene is TRBV19, the J gene TRBJ2-4; D uncertain. From germline, CDR1 is LNHDA and CDR2 SQIVND (reference sequence). Trimming stripped 4 bases from V and 0 bases from J, with 4 bases between. The CDR3 sequence is 13 residues long. The CDR3 coding sequence is TGTGCCAGTAGTACCGTAGCCAAAAACATTCAGTACTTC. Protein product: CASSTVAKNIQYF.

This clonotype was counted ten times or more. V is TRBV7-9 and J is TRBJ2-2, with 10 positions matching TRBD2. V lost 2 bases to trimming and J lost 5 bases; unmatched junction nucleotides: 2. Per germline, CDR1 SEHNR and CDR2 FQNEAQ (reference sequence). The CDR3 sequence is 15 residues long. The CDR3 sequence: CASSLSSGSTGELFF. CDR3 in DNA: TGTGCCAGCAGCTTATCTAGCGGGAGTACCGGGGAGCTGTTTTTT. Using reference TRBV7-9 and TRBJ2-2 for the parts outside the CDR3, the full variable domain is DTGVSQNPRHKITKRGQNVTFRCDPISEHNRLYWYRQTLGQGPEFLTYFQNEAQLEKSRLLSDRFSAERPKGSFSTLEIQRTEQGDSAMYLCASSLSSGSTGELFFGEGSRLTVL.

This chain uses TRBV11-3 with TRBJ2-5; 10 bases are shared with TRBD2. CDR1 SGHNT and CDR2 YENEEA come from the germline V gene. The CDR3 sequence is 15 residues long. Trimming cost V 2 bases and J 9 bases; bases outside gene matches: 9. The CDR3: CASSLNGLAGAAQYF. The CDR3 DNA sequence: TGTGCCAGCAGCTTAAATGGGCTAGCGGGAGCAGCCCAGTACTTC.

DNA for the CDR3: TGTGCCAGCAGCCCCAGGACCCAAGAGACCCAGTACTTC. It specifies CASSPRTQETQYF. This chain uses TRBV7-8 with TRBJ2-5; D ambiguous. Germline values: CDR1 SGHVS, CDR2 FQNEAQ. Trimming stripped 5 bases from V and 1 base from J, with 8 bases between. The CDR3 consists of 13 residues.

This clonotype was observed at least ten times. V gene TRBV24-1 combines with J gene TRBJ2-1; 7 bases line up with TRBD2. Trimming at V came to 4 bases and at J to 6 bases, leaving 11 bases not matched to a gene. Germline values: CDR1 KGHDR, CDR2 SFDVKD. This CDR3 contains 16 residues. As DNA, the CDR3 is TGTGCCACCAGTGACCCCGGACTAGGCCCCCCCAATGAGCAGTTCTTC. Protein sequence: CATSDPGLGPPNEQFF.

V is TRBV12-3 or TRBV12-4 and J is TRBJ1-1; 7 bases map to TRBD1. J lost 5 bases, V lost 6 bases, and 9 bases had no gene match. The CDR3 spans 14 residues. The CDR3 sequence is CASRPRQGRTEAFF. The CDR3 DNA reads as TGTGCCAGCAGGCCGAGACAGGGTAGGACTGAAGCTTTCTTT.

This clonotype was counted many times. The J gene is TRBJ1-6, the V gene TRBV7-9, with D tentatively TRBD1 (6 bases). V lost 5 bases to trimming and J lost 10 bases, with 15 bases between them. The germline V gene encodes CDR1 SEHNR and CDR2 FQNEAQ (reference sequence). This CDR3 contains 14 residues. The CDR3: CASSPFITGSPLHF. CDR3 DNA: TGTGCCAGCAGCCCCTTTATTACAGGGTCACCCCTCCACTTT.

At least ten counts were recorded for this clonotype. The V and J genes are TRBV7-8 and TRBJ2-1, with 11 bases identical to TRBD1. There are 17 residues in the CDR3. The trim removed 5 bases at V and 5 bases at J, leaving 11 bases unmatched. Germline V gene data show CDR1 as SGHVS and CDR2 as FQNEAQ. Here the CDR3 reads CASSQKGDRGSHNEQFF. CDR3 sequence (DNA): TGTGCCAGCAGCCAGAAGGGGGACAGGGGGTCCCACAATGAGCAGTTCTTC.

This clonotype was picked up a small number of times. The rearrangement joins TRBV11-2 to TRBJ2-5; D is possibly TRBD1 or TRBD2 (5 bases each). V shed 5 bases and J shed 7 bases, with 17 bases lying between them. The CDR3 covers 14 residues. Germline V gene data show CDR1 as SGHAT and CDR2 as FQNNGV. CDR3 bases: TGTGCCAGCAGCCTGGGACCGGACCTTGGGACCCAGTACTTC. This encodes CASSLGPDLGTQYF.